Detailed here is one T cell receptor (beta chain). Its antigen is still unknown. Noted treatment: approximately nine-day PBMC culture with coronavirus spike peptide pools or control peptides (ViraFEST assay). This CDR3 comprises 14 residues. V lost 4 bases and J lost 8; bases outside the gene matches: 8. Germline V gene sequence: CDR1 SGHRS, CDR2 YFSETQ. Sequencing of DNA taken from cultured CD4+ T cells relied on the Oncomine TCR Beta short-read assay. TCRdb used MiXCR to reprocess the PCR reads, holding one entry per CDR3 protein. This table has fewer than 4,500 distinct CDR3 sequences, about a quarter appearing once. This sample is drawn from a study of vaccination and CD4 T cells after COVID-19. Across the study: The makeup of the convalescents was six males and four females, two of them Hispanic.

The chain uses TRBV5-1 and TRBJ2-3; 9 bases align to TRBD2. The TCR sequence derives from a human donor who had recovered from COVID-19. Sequenced material: CD4+ T cells from blood, cultured in vitro. The CDR3 region has the DNA TGCGCCAGCAGCCCTCCCGGGACTAGCAGTACGCAGTATTTT. Translated: CASSPPGTSSTQYF.